This record concerns one TCR beta chain sequence. Its antigen is currently unknown. Clones were sequenced by immunoSEQ multiplex PCR, and TCRdb holds only the in-frame ones, with some missing. The table records around 63,000 clones, more than 75% of them present only once. This specimen belongs to a study of identifying expanded T cells in peripheral blood. Healthy donors had no documented immune events, such as infections, while sampled. The germline CDR1 and CDR2 sequences are SGHTA and FQGNSA. The CDR3 extends over 15 amino acids. After removal of 3 bases from V and 7 bases from J, the junction contained 8 bases not matched to a gene. Study results and caveats: Approximately 2-week clone count variance significantly increased as total template count grew. Differentially abundant clones: roughly 1.2 between replicates, approximately 15 at approximately 14 days, under 25 at four.

The chain has TRBV7-2 and TRBJ2-1, with 8 bases identical to TRBD2. This receptor was obtained from a person aged 18 to 70 in good health. Sequencing was done on a sample of blood. This CDR3 is CASSFRSGIRNEQFF. The CDR3 DNA reads TGTGCCAGCAGCTTCCGTAGCGGGATCAGGAATGAGCAGTTCTTC.